This entry features one T cell receptor (beta chain) sequence. With 60 Vbeta and 13 Jbeta primers, the PCR was carried out. This table comes from immunoSEQ multiplex PCR, and its TCRdb copy is limited to in-frame clones, with some not included. The sample has over 85,000 clones, around 87% seen once. CDR3 length: 14 amino acids. CDR1 and CDR2 from the germline V gene are SGHTA and FQGTGA. Trimming removed 5 bases from V and 6 bases from J; junction bases left unmatched: 4. The data stem from a study of cytomegalovirus exposure and HLA in healthy donors. Study-level information: In an early release, HLA-typed donors contributed tens of millions of unique TCR sequences.

This sequence was found in a man in his forties or fifties in good health and CMV-seronegative. V and J are TRBV7-3 and TRBJ2-1; 10 bases agree with TRBD2. Specimen: PBMCs. DNA of the CDR3: TGTGCCAGCAGCCCTAGCGGGGGAGCCAATGAGCAGTTCTTC. Protein sequence: CASSPSGGANEQFF.